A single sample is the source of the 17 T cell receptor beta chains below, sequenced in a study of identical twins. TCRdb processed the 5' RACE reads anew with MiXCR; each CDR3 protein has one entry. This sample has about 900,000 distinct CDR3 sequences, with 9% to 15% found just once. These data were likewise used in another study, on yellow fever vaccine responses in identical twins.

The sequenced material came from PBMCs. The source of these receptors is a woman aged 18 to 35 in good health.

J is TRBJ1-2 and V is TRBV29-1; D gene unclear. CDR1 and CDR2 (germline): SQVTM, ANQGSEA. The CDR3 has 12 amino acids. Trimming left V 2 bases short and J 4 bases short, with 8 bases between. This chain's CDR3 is CSVESPAYGYTF. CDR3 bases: TGCAGCGTTGAAAGTCCGGCCTATGGCTACACCTTC.

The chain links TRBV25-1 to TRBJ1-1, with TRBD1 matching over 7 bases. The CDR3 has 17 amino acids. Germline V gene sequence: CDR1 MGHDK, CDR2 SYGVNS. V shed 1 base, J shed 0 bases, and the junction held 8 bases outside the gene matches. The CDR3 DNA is TGTGCCAGCAGTGAATGCAGGGGGTACTCAATGAACACTGAAGCTTTCTTT. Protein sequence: CASSECRGYSMNTEAFF.

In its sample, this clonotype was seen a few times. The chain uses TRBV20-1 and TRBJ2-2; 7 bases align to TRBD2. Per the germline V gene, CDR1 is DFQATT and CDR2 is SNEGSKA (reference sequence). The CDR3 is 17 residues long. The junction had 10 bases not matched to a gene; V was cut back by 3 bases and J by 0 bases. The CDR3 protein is CSARASSGVTNTGELFF. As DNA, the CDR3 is TGCAGTGCTAGGGCTTCTAGCGGAGTTACGAACACCGGGGAGCTGTTTTTT.

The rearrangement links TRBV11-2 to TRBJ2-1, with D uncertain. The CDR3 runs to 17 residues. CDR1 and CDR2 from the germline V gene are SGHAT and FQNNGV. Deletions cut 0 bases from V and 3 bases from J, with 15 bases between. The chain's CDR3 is CASSLDPKPADYNEQFF. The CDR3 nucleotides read TGTGCCAGCAGCTTAGATCCGAAACCGGCGGACTACAATGAGCAGTTCTTC.

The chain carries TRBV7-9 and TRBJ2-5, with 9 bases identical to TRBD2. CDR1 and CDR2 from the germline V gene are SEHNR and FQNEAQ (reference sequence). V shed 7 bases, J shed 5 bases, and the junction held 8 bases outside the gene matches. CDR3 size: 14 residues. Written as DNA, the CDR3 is TGTGCCAGCACTACTAGCGGGCAATCTGAGACCCAGTACTTC. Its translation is CASTTSGQSETQYF. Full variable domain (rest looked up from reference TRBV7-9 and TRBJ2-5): DTGVSQNPRHKITKRGQNVTFRCDPISEHNRLYWYRQTLGQGPEFLTYFQNEAQLEKSRLLSDRFSAERPKGSFSTLEIQRTEQGDSAMYLCASTTSGQSETQYFGPGTRLLVL.

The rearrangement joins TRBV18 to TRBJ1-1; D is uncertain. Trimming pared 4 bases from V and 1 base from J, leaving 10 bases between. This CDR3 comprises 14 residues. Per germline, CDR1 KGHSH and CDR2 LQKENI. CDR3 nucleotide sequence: TGTGCCAGCTCACTCCAGTCGGGGAACACTGAAGCTTTCTTT. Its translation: CASSLQSGNTEAFF.

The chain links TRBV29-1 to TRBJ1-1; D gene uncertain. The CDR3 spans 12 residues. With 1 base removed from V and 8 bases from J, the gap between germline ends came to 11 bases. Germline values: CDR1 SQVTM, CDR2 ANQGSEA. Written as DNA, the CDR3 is TGCAGCGTTGAAGTACACGGGCGAGAAGCTTTCTTT. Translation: CSVEVHGREAFF.

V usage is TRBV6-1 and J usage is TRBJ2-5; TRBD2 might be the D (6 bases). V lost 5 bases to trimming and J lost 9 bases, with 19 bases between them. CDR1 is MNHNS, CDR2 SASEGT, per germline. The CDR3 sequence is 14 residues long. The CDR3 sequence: CASSRGLPRSAQYF. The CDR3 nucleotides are TGTGCCAGCAGTCGGGGACTTCCGAGGTCGGCCCAGTACTTC.

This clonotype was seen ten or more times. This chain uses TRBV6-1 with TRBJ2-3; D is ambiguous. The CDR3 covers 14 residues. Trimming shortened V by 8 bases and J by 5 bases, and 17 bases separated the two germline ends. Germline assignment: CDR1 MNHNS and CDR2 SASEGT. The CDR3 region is CASGVSPTGDTQYF. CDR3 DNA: TGTGCCAGCGGGGTCTCTCCGACGGGAGATACGCAGTATTTT.

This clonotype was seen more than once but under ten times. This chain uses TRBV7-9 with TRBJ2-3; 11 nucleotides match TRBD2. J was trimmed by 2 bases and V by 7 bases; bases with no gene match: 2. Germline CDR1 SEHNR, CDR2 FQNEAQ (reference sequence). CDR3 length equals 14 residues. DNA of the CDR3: TGTGCCAGCATTAGCGGGAGGGCCACAGATACGCAGTATTTT. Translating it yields CASISGRATDTQYF.

CDR3 DNA sequence: TGTGCCAGCAGTGCCGAACCGTCCGGGAGGCAGTTCTTC. Translating it yields CASSAEPSGRQFF. The genes are TRBV6-1 and TRBJ2-1, with D possibly TRBD2 on 6 matching bases. The V and J ends lost 4 bases and 12 bases respectively, with 16 bases between them. CDR1 is MNHNS and CDR2 is SASEGT in the germline V gene. The CDR3 runs 13 residues.

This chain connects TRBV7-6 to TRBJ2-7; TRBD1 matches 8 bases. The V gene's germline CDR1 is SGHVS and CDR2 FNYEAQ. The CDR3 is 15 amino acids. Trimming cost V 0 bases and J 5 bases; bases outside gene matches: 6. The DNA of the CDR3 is TGTGCCAGCAGCTTAGCAGTAGCAGGGGGCCACGAGCAGTACTTC. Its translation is CASSLAVAGGHEQYF.

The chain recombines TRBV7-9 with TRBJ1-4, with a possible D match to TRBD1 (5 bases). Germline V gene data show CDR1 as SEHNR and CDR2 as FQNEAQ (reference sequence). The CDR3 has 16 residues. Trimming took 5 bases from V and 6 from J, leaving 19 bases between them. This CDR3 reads CASSPGRPVVDEKLFF. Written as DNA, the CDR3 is TGTGCCAGCAGCCCGGGACGCCCGGTCGTGGATGAAAAACTGTTTTTT.

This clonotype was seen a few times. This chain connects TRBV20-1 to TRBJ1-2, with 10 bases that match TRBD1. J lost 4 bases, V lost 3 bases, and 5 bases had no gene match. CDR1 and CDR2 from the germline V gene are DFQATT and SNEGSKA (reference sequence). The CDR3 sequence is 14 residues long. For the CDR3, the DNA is TGCAGTGCTAGCGGGACAGGGGAGGCCTATGGCTACACCTTC. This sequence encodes CSASGTGEAYGYTF.

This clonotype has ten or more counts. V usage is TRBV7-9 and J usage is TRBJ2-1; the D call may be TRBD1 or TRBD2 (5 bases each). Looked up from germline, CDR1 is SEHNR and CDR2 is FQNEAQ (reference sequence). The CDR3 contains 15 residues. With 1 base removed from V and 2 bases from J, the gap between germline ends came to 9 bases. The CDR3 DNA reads TGTGCCAGCAGCTTAGTATTGGGGGCCTACAATGAGCAGTTCTTC. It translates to CASSLVLGAYNEQFF.

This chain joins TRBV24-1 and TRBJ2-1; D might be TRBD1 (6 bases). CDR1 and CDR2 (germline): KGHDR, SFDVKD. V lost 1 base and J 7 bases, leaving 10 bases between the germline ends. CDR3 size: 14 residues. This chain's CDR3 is CATSDFRTGNEQFF. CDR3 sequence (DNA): TGTGCCACCAGTGATTTCAGAACAGGGAATGAGCAGTTCTTC.

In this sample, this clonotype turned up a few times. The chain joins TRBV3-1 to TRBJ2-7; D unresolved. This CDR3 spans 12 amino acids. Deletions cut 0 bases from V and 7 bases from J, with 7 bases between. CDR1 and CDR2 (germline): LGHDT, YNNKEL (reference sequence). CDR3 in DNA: TGTGCCAGCAGCCAAGATTTACAGGAGCAGTACTTC. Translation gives CASSQDLQEQYF.